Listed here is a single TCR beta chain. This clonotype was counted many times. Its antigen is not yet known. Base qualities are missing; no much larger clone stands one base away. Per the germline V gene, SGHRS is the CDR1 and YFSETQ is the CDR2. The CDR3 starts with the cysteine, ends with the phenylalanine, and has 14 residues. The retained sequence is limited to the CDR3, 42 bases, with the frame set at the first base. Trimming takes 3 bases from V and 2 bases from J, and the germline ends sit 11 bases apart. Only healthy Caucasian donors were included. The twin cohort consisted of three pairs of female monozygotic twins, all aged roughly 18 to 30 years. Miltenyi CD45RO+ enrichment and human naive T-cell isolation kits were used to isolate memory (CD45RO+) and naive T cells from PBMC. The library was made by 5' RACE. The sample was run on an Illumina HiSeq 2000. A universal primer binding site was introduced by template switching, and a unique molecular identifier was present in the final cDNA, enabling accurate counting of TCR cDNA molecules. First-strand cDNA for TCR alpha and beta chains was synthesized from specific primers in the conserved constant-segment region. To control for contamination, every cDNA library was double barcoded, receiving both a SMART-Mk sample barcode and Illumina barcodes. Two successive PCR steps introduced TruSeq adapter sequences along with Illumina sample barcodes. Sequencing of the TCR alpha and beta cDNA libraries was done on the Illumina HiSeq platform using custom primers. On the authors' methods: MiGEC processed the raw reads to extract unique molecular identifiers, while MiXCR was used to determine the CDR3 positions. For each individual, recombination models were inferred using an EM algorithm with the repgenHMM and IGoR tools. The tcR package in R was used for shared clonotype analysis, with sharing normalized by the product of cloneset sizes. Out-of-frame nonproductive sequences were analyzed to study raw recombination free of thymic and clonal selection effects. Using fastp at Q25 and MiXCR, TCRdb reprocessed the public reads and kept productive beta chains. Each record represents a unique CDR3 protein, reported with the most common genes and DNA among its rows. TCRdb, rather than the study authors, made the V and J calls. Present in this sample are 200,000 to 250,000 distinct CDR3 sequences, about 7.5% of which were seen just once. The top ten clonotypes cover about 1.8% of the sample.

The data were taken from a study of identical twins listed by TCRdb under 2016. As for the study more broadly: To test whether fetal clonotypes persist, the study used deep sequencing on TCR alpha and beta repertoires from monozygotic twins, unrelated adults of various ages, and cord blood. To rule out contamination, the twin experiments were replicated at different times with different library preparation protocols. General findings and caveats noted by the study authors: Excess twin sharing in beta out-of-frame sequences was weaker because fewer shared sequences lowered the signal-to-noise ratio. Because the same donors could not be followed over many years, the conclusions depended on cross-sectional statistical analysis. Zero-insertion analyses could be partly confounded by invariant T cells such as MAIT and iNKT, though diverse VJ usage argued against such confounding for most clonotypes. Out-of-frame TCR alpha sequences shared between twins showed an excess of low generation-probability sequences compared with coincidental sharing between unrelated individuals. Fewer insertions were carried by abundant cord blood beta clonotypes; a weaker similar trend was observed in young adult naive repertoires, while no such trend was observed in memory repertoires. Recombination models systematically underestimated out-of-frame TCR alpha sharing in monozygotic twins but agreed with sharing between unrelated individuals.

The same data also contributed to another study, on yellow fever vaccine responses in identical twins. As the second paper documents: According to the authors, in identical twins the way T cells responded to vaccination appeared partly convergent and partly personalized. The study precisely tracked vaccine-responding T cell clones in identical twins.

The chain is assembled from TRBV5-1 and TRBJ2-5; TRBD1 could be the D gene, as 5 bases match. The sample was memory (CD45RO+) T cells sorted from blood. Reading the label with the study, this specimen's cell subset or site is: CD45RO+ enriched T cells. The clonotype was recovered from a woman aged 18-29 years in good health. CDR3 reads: CASSSTDSQETQYF. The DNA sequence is TGCGCCAGCAGCTCGACAGATAGTCAAGAGACCCAGTACTTC.